The clone carrying this T cell receptor beta chain has just one count. This record comes from a study of PD-1 blockade in classical Hodgkin lymphoma. Regarding time point: cycle 4 day 1 (C4D1), after 6 weeks of nivolumab. Each patient relapsed following autologous stem cell transplantation, and prior brentuximab vedotin exposure differed. The CDR3 has 13 residues. V gave up 2 bases and J gave up 3 bases, with 8 bases separating them. Germline V gene lookup returns CDR1 KGHSH and CDR2 LQKENI. The assay was immunoSEQ multiplex PCR, and TCRdb's table has in-frame clones only and misses some. The sample records over 25,000 clones, 55% to 85% being singletons.

This receptor was identified in a human donor with classical Hodgkin lymphoma. The starting material was peripheral blood mononuclear cells (PBMCs), obtained before the fourth cycle of nivolumab. The V gene is TRBV18, the J gene TRBJ2-7, with TRBD1 as a possible D gene (6 bases). CDR3 DNA sequence: TGTGCCAGCTCACCAAGAGGGGGCTACGAGCAGTACTTC. Residues: CASSPRGGYEQYF. The full variable domain, its missing parts supplied by reference TRBV18 and TRBJ2-7, is NAGVMQNPRHLVRRRGQEARLRCSPMKGHSHVYWYRQLPEEGLKFMVYLQKENIIDESGMPKERFSAEFPKEGPSILRIQQVVRGDSAAYFCASSPRGGYEQYFGPGTRLTVT.